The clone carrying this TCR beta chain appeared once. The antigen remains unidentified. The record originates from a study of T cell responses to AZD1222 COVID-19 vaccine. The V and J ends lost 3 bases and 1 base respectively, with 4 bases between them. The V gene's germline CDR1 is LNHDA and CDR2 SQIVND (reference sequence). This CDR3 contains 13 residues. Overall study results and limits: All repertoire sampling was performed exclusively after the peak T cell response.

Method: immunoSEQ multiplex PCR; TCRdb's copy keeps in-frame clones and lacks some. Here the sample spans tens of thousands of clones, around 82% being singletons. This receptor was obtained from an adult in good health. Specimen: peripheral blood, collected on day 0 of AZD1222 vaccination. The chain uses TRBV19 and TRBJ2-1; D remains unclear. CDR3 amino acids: CASSIPSYNEQFF. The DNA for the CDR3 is TGTGCCAGTAGTATCCCGTCCTACAATGAGCAGTTCTTC. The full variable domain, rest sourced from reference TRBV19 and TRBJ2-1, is DGGITQSPKYLFRKEGQNVTLSCEQNLNHDAMYWYRQDPGQGLRLIYYSQIVNDFQKGDIAEGYSVSREKKESFPLTVTSAQKNPTAFYLCASSIPSYNEQFFGPGTRLTVL.